The sequence of this T cell receptor (beta chain) was determined in a study of yellow fever vaccine responses in identical twins. Findings and caveats of the study: Twins reportedly had a vaccine T cell response that seemed partly convergent, partly personalized.

In regard to this clonotype: The antigen is not known.

CDR3 length: 14 residues. CDR1 is SQVTM and CDR2 is ANQGSEA in the germline V gene. The J segment lost 7 bases and the V segment lost 6 bases, leaving 12 bases of the junction unmatched. MiXCR was run by TCRdb on the RT-PCR reads, yielding one entry per CDR3 protein. This sample yields around 17,000 distinct CDR3 sequences, of which 82% are seen a single time; about 1.8% belongs to the top ten. This sequence joins TRBV29-1 and TRBJ2-1; 7 nucleotides agree with TRBD2. The TCR comes from a woman between 18 and 29 years old who received the yellow fever vaccine. The source was T cells from blood (PBMCs), unsorted or a sorted subset (not recorded which), collected before or after yellow fever vaccination (not recorded which). CDR3 protein: CSVYESGGSNEQFF. For the CDR3, the DNA is TGCAGCGTATACGAATCGGGGGGATCTAATGAGCAGTTCTTC.